This T cell receptor beta chain was captured by sequencing in a study of glioma-infiltrating T cells after dendritic cell vaccination. Primers: 60 V beta forward and 13 J beta reverse. Clones were sequenced by immunoSEQ multiplex PCR, and TCRdb holds only the in-frame ones, with some missing. The sample yields approximately 92,000 clones, about 85% seen once. Findings and caveats of the study: Higher pretreatment TIL content predicted longer progression-free time and survival.

In the case of this clone: Its antigen is not known.

Trimming removed 4 bases from V and 2 bases from J; junction bases left unmatched: 13. Per germline, CDR1 SGDLS and CDR2 YYNGEE. The CDR3 contains 17 residues. As for time point: after dendritic cell vaccination, including at tumor progression/relapse. The material was blood, obtained after dendritic cell vaccination. V is TRBV9 and J is TRBJ2-5; TRBD2 agrees at 8 bases. The clonotype was recovered from a human donor with glioblastoma. CDR3 region: CASSIAGGSRVQETQYF. Here the CDR3 DNA reads TGTGCCAGCAGCATTGCGGGGGGCAGCCGCGTACAAGAGACCCAGTACTTC.